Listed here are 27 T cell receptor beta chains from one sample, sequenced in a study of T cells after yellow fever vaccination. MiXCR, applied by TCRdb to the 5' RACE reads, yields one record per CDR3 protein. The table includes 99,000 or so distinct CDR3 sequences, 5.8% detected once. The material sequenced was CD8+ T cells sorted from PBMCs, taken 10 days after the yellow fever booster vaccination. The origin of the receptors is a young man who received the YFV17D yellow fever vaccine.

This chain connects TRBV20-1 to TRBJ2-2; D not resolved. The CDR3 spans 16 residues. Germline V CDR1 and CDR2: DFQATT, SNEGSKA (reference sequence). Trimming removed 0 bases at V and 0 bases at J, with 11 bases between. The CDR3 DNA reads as TGCAGTGCTAGAGATCGGCGGCTACCGAACACCGGGGAGCTGTTTTTT. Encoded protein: CSARDRRLPNTGELFF.

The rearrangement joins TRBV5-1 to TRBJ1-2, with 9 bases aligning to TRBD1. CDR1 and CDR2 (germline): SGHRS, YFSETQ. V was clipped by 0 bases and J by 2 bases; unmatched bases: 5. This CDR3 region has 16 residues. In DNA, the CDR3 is TGCGCCAGCAGCTTGGAACAGGGGGCGCGGAACTATGGCTACACCTTC. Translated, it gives CASSLEQGARNYGYTF. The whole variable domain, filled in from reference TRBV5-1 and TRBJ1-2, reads KAGVTQTPRYLIKTRGQQVTLSCSPISGHRSVSWYQQTPGQGLQFLFEYFSETQRNKGNFPGRFSGRQFSNSRSEMNVSTLELGDSALYLCASSLEQGARNYGYTFGSGTRLTVV.

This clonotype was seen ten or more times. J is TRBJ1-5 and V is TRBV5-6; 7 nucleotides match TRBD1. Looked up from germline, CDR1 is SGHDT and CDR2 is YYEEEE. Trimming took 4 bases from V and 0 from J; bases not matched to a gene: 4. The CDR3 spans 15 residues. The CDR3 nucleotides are TGTGCCAGCAGCATGGGACAGATTAGCAATCAGCCCCAGCATTTT. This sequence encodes CASSMGQISNQPQHF.

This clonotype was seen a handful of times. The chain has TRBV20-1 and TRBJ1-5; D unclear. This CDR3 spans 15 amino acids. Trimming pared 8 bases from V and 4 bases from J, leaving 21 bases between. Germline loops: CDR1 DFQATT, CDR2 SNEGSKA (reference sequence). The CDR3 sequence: CSTYATPSVNQPQHF. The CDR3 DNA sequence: TGCAGTACCTATGCAACCCCTTCGGTGAATCAGCCCCAGCATTTT.

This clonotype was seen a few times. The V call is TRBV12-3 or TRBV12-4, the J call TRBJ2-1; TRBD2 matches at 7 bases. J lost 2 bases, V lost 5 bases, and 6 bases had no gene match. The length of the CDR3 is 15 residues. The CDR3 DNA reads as TGTGCCAGCAGTGGGGGGGTAATCGCCTACAATGAGCAGTTCTTC. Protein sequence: CASSGGVIAYNEQFF.

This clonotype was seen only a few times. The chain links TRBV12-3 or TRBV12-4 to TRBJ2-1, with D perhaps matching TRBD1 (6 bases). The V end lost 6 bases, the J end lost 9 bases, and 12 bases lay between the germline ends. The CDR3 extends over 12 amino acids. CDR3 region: CASSPGVLEQFF. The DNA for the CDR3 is TGTGCCAGCAGCCCAGGGGTGCTTGAGCAGTTCTTC.

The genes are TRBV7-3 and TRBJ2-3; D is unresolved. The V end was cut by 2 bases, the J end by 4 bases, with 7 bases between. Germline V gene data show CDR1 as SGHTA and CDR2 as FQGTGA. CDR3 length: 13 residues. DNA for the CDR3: TGTGCCAGCAGCTTATTTTCCCCAGATACGCAGTATTTT. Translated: CASSLFSPDTQYF.

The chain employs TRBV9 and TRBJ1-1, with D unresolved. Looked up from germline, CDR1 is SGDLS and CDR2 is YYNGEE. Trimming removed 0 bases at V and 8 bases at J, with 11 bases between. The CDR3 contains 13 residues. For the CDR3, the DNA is TGTGCCAGCAGCGTAGCAGCGGACTTGGAAGCTTTCTTT. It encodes CASSVAADLEAFF.

CDR3 residues: CSVELIAKNIQYF. In DNA form, the CDR3 reads TGCAGCGTTGAACTGATAGCCAAAAACATTCAGTACTTC. J is TRBJ2-4 and V is TRBV29-1; D not certain. Looked up from germline, CDR1 is SQVTM and CDR2 is ANQGSEA. The CDR3 is made up of 13 amino acids. The germline V and J ends were trimmed by 2 bases and 0 bases, with 5 bases remaining between them.

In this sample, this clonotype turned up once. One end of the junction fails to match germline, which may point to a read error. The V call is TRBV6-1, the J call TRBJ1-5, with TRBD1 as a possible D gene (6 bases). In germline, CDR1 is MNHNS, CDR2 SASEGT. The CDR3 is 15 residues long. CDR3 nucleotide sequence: TGTGCCAGCAGTGAATACAGGGTGTGCAATCAGCCCCTGCATTTT. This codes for CASSEYRVCNQPLHF.

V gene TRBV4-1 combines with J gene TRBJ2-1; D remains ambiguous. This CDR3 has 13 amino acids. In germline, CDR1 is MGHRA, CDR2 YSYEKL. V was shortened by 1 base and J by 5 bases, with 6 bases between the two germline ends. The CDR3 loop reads CASSQAIDNEQFF. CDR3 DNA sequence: TGCGCCAGCAGCCAAGCTATAGACAATGAGCAGTTCTTC.

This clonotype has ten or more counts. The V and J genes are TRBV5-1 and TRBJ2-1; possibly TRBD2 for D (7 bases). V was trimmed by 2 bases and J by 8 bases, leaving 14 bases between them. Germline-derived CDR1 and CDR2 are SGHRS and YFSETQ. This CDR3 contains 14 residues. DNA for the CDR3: TGCGCCAGCAGCTTAACGTCGGGGGGCGATGAGCAGTTCTTC. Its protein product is CASSLTSGGDEQFF.

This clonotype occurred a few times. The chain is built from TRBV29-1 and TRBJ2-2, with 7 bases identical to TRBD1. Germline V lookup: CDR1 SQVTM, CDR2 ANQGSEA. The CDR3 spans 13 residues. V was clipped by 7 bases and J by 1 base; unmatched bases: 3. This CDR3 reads CSAGTENTGELFF. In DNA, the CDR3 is TGCAGCGCCGGGACAGAGAACACCGGGGAGCTGTTTTTT.

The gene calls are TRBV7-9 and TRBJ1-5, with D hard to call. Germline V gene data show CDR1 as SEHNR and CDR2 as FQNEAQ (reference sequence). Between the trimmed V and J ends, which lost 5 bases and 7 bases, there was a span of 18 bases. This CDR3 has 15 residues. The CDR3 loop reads CASSPGETMLQPQHF. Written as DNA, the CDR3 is TGTGCCAGCAGCCCCGGGGAGACCATGTTGCAGCCCCAGCATTTT.

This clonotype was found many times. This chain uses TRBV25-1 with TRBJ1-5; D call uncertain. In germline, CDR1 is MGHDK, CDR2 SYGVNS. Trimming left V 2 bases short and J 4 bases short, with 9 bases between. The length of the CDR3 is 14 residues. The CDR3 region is CASSERSFNQPQHF. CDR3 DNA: TGTGCCAGCAGTGAACGAAGCTTTAATCAGCCCCAGCATTTT.

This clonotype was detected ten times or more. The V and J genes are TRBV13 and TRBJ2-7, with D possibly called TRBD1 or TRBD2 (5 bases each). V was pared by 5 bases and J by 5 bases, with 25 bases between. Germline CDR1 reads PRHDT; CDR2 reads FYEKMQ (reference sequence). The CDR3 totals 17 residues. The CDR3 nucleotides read TGTGCCAGCAGCCCCGGGGCCGTAGGGTCCACAAGCGACGAGCAGTACTTC. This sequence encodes CASSPGAVGSTSDEQYF.

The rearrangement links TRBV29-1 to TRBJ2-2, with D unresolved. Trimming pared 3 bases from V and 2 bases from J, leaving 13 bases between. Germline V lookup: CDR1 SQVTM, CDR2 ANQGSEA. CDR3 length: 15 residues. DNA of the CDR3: TGCAGCGTTGAGGAAGTTGGCACCAACACCGGGGAGCTGTTTTTT. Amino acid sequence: CSVEEVGTNTGELFF.

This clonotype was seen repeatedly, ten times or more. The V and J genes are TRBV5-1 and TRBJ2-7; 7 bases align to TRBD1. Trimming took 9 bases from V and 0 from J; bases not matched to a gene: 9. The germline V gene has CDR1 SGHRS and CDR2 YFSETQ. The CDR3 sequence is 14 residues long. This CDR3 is CATREGGVSYEQYF. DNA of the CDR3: TGCGCCACCAGGGAAGGGGGCGTCTCCTACGAGCAGTACTTC.

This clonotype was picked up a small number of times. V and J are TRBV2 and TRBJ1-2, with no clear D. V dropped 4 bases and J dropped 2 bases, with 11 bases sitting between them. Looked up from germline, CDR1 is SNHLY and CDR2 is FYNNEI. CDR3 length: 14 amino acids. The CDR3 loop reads CASSGDAGNYGYTF. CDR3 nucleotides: TGTGCCAGCAGTGGAGATGCCGGGAACTATGGCTACACCTTC.

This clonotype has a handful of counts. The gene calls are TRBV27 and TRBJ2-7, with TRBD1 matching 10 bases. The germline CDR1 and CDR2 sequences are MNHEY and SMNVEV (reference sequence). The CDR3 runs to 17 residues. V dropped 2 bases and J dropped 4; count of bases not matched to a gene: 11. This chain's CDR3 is CASSLAPGDRGGYEQYF. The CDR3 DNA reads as TGTGCCAGCAGTTTAGCCCCAGGGGACAGGGGAGGGTACGAGCAGTACTTC.

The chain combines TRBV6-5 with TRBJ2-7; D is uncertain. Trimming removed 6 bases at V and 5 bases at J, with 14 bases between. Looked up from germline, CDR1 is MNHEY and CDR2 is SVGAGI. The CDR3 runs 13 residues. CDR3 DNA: TGTGCCAGCAGCCGGAACGCGTGGGACGAGCAGTACGTC. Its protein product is CASSRNAWDEQYV.

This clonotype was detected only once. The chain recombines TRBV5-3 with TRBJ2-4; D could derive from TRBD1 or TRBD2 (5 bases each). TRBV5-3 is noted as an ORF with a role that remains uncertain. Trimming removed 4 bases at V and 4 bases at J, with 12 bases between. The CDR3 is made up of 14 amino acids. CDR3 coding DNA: TGTGCCAGAAGCCCCCGGGGCCAAAAAAACATTCAGTACTTC. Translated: CARSPRGQKNIQYF.

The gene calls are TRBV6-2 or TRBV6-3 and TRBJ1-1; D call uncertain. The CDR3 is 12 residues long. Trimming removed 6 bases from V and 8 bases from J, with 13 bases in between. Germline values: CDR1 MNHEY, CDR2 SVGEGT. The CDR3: CASSHGGSEAFF. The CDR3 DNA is TGTGCCAGCAGCCACGGAGGGAGCGAAGCTTTCTTT.

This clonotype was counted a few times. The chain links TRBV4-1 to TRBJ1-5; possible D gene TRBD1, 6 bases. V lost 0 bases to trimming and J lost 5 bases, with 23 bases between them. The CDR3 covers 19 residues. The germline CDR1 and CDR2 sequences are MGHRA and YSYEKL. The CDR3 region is CASSQDAVRDTSLDQPQHF. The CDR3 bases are TGCGCCAGCAGCCAAGACGCGGTTCGGGACACCAGCTTAGATCAGCCCCAGCATTTT.

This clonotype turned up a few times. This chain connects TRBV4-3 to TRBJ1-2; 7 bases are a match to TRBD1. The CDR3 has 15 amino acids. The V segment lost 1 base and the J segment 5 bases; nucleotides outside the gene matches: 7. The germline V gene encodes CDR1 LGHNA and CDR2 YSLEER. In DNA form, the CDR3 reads TGCGCCAGCAGCCAAGGAGGACAGGATCCTTATGGCTACACCTTC. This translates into CASSQGGQDPYGYTF.

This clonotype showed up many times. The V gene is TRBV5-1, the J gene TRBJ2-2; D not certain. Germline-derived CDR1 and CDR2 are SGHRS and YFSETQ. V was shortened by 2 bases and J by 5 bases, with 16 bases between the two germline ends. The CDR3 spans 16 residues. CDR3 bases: TGCGCCAGCAGCTTTCCGTCCGGTCCGTTTACCGGGGAGCTGTTTTTT. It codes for CASSFPSGPFTGELFF.

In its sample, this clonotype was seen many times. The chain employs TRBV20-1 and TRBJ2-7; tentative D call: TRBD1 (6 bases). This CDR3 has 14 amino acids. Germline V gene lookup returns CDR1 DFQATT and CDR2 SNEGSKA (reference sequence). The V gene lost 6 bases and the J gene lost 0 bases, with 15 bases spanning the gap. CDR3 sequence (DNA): TGCAGTGCCTATCTCCAGGGGAGCTCCTACGAGCAGTACTTC. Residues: CSAYLQGSSYEQYF.